This record covers a single T cell receptor (beta chain). It lacks a known antigen. Base qualities are not recorded, but no much larger clone differs from it by a single base. At the DNA level, this CDR3 is encoded by other sequences in the same sample as well. From a lookup of the germline V gene, CDR1 and CDR2 are SGHRS and YFSETQ. V gives up 0 bases and J gives up 2 bases, and the segment between their germline ends measures 8 bases. The CDR3, cysteine through phenylalanine, is 14 amino acids long. The kept DNA is CDR3 alone, 42 bases in frame from the first base. The record originates from a study of persistence of HIV-infected CD4 T cells (dated by TCRdb to the early 2020s). Concerning the study at large: The study isolated CMV- and HIV-1 Gag-responding CD4+ T cells from ART-treated individuals to examine antigen-driven clonal expansion of HIV-1-infected cells. In the cross-participant TCR cluster analysis, about eight participants were included for CMV and roughly 7 participants were included for Gag. Suppressive ART had been received by participants for a median of roughly eight years. Apart from a couple of participants who underwent leukapheresis at a single time point, peripheral blood samples of up to roughly 180 mL were collected from participants at multiple time points. The clonality of all cells in each sorted population was measured by TCRbeta sequencing, and the clonality of infected cells was measured by proviral sequencing.

The immunoSEQ hsTCRB assay version 4, run in survey mode, was used to sequence TCRbeta repertoires from genomic DNA. Genomic DNA was diluted to about 9.9 ng/uL, and up to roughly 1 ug per sample was used for TCRbeta sequencing. As for the original processing: TCRbeta data analysis was done in ImmunoSeq Analyzer 3.0, and diversity was calculated on productive nucleotide rearrangements. Lower-bound TCR diversity was estimated with the improved Chao index, and clonality with the Gini coefficient using the Immunarch R package. Different nucleotide rearrangements encoding the same CDR3beta amino acid sequence were counted as distinct clonotypes. Differential abundance analysis identified TCRbeta sequences significantly enriched in antigen-responding cells relative to anti-CD3/anti-CD28-activated cells. Using predicted peptide-MHC specificity as the basis, GLIPH2 grouped TCRs into clusters, both for each participant individually and for the merged data sets that combined participants. Drawn from immuneACCESS, this table holds only the in-frame rearrangements with V and J called that TCRdb kept. Clones are partly lost; checked studies trace under half to an unresolved V gene and leave the rest unexplained. The DNA gave D and trimming, while V, J and clone size come from that table. Present in this sample are about 40,000 clones, 75% to 90% of which were seen just once. The ten largest clones take up less than 2% of the sample.

Study-level results and caveats: Antigen-responding cells were enriched for degenerate expanded CDR3beta sequences, which suggests convergent selection of CD4+ responses to CMV and Gag. Within the same sorted populations, how oligoclonal the TCRs were correlated with how oligoclonal the proviruses were. Significantly lower TCRbeta richness was observed in CMV- and Gag-responding cells than in anti-CD3/anti-CD28-responding cells, and higher oligoclonality was observed in CMV-responding cells than in CD3/CD28-stimulated and Gag-responding cells. Only a small number of individuals took part in the study, and only a limited range of antigens was tested. Restriction of bulk TCR analyses to the rare CMV-responding cells that actually carried HIV-1 proviruses was not possible.

The intended sense of this specimen's treatment or condition label: suppressive antiretroviral therapy. Lysates of CMV-infected fibroblasts at roughly 9.6 ug/mL were used to stimulate the cells. Memory CD4+ T cells that did not respond, being CD40L-negative, CD69-negative and CD45RO-high, were sorted as memory populations depleted of antigen-responding cells. Participants were HIV-1-infected adults who started suppressive ART during chronic infection. Participants had undetectable plasma HIV-1 RNA below 50 copies/mL for at least 4 years. To be included, participants needed a CD4+ T cell count above 400 cells/uL and a positive CMV serology. Before stimulation, PBMCs were isolated using density centrifugation and then depleted of CD8+ T cells. CD8-depleted PBMCs were stimulated for over 15 hours with anti-CD28/CD49d costimulation, CD40-blocking antibody and enfuvirtide to prevent new infections. Cell sorting was performed on a Beckman Coulter MoFlo Legacy or XDP sorter, and dead cells were excluded with propidium iodide. Genomic DNA was extracted with the QIAamp DNA Mini Kit for samples above one million cells, otherwise with the Quick-DNA Microprep Kit.

The sequence was collected from an adult man with HIV who was CMV-seropositive. The sequencing used CD4+ T cells sorted from PBMCs after approximately 20-hour stimulation, collected from a patient who received antiretroviral therapy. The cell subset or site tag for this specimen amounts to: CD40L-CD69- CD45RO-high memory CD4 T cells not responding to CMV lysate. The chain is assembled from TRBV5-1 and TRBJ1-2; tentative D gene TRBD1, with 5 bases matching. The sequence in DNA is TGCGCCAGCAGCTTGGGGGGACTAAACTATGGCTACACCTTC. It specifies CASSLGGLNYGYTF.